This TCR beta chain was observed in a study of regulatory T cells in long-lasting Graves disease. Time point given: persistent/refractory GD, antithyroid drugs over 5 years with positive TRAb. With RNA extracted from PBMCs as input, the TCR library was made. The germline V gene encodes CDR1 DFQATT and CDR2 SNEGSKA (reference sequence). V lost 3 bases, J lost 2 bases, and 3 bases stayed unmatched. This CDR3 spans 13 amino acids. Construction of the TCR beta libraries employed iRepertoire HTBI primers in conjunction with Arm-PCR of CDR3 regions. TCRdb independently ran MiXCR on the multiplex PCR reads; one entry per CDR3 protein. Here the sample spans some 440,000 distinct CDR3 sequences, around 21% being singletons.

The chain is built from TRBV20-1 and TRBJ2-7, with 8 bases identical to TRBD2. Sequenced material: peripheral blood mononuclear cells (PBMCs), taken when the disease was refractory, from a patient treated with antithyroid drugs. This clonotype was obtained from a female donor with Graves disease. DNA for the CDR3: TGCAGTGCTAGGGGGCGGGAGGCCTACGAGCAGTACTTC. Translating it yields CSARGREAYEQYF.